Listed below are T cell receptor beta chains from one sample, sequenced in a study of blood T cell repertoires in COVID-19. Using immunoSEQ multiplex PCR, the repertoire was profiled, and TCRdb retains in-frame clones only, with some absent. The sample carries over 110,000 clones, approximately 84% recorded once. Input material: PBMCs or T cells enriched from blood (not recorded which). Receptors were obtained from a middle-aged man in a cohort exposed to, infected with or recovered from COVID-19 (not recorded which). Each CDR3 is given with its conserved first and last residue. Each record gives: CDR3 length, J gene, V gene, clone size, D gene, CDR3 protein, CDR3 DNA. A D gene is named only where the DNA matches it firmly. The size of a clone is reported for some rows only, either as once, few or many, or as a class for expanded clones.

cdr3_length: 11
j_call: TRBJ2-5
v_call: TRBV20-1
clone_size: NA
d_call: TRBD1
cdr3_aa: CSADRGETQYF
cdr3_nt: TGCAGTGCCGACAGGGGAGAGACCCAGTACTTC

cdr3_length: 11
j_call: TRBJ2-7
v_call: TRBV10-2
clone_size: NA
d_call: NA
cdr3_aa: CATGISYEQYF
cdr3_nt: TGCGCAACAGGCATCTCCTACGAGCAGTACTTC

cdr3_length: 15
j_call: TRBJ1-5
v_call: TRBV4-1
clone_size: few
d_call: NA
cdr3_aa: CASSQGVPGIQPQHF
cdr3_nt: TGCGCCAGCAGCCAAGGGGTACCAGGGATCCAGCCCCAGCATTTT

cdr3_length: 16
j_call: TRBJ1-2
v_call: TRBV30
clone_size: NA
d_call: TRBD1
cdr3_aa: CAWSPPTGGRENGYTF
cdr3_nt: TGTGCCTGGAGTCCCCCGACAGGGGGACGAGAGAATGGCTACACCTTC

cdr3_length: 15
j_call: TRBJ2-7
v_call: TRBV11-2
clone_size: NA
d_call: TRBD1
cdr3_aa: CASSLTGANSYEQYF
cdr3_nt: TGTGCCAGCAGCCTGACAGGGGCCAACTCCTACGAGCAGTACTTC

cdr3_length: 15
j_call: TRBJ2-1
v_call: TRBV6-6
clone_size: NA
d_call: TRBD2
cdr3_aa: CASSSLAGGSGEQFF
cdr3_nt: TGTGCCAGCAGTTCCCTAGCGGGGGGTAGTGGTGAGCAGTTCTTC

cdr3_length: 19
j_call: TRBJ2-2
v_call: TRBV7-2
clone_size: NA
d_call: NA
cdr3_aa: CASRTPPLYGGFGTGELFF
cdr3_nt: TGTGCCAGCAGAACGCCCCCTCTTTATGGGGGCTTCGGCACCGGGGAGCTGTTTTTT

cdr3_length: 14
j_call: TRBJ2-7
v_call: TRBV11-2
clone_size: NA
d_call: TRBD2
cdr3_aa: CASTPGGGAYEQYF
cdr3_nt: TGTGCCAGCACCCCCGGCGGGGGGGCCTACGAGCAGTACTTC

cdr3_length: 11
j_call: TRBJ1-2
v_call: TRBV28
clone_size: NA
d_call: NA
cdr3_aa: CASSLLSGYTF
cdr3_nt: TGTGCCAGCAGTTTATTGAGCGGCTACACCTTC

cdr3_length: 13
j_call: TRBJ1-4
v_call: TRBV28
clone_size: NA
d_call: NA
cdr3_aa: CASISSGDEKLFF
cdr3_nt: TGTGCCAGCATCTCCTCCGGGGATGAAAAACTGTTTTTT

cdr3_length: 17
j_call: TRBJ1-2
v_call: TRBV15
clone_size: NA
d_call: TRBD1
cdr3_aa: CATSRDRRGQGVYGYTF
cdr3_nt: TGTGCCACCAGCAGAGATCGCCGCGGACAGGGGGTGTATGGCTACACCTTC

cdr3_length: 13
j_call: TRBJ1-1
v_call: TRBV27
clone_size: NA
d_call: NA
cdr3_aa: CASSFSWNTEAFF
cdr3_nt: TGTGCCAGCAGTTTTTCATGGAACACTGAAGCTTTCTTT

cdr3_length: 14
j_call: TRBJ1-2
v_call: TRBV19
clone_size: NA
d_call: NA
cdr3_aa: CASSGQGGNYGYTF
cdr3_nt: TGTGCCAGTAGTGGGCAGGGAGGTAACTATGGCTACACCTTC

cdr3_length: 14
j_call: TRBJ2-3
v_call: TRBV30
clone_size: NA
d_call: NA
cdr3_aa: CAWSEGAVTDTQYF
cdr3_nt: TGTGCCTGGAGTGAGGGAGCCGTCACAGATACGCAGTATTTT

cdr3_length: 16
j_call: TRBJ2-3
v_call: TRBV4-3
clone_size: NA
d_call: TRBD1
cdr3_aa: CASSQYTGVRTDTQYF
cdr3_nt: TGCGCCAGCAGCCAATATACAGGGGTTCGGACAGATACGCAGTATTTT

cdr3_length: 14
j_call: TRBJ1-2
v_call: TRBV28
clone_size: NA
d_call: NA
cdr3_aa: CASSPGGADYGYTF
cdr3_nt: TGTGCCAGCAGCCCGGGGGGCGCGGATTATGGCTACACCTTC

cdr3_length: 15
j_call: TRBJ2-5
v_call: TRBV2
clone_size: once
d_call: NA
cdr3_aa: CASSDGTINGGTQYF
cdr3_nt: TGTGCCAGCAGTGACGGCACCATAAACGGGGGGACCCAGTACTTC

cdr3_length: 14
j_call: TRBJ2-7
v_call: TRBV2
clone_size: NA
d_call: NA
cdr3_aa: CASSGSYQPTGQYF
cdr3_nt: TGTGCCAGCAGTGGTTCGTACCAGCCGACGGGGCAGTACTTC

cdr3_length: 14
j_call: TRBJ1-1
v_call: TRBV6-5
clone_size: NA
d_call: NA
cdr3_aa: CASSYSIFAGDAFF
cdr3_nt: TGTGCCAGCAGTTACTCGATATTCGCAGGGGACGCTTTCTTT

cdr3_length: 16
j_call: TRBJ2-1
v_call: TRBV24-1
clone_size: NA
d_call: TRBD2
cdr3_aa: CATSGPLAGGPNEQFF
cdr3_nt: TGTGCCACCAGTGGCCCCCTAGCGGGAGGACCCAATGAGCAGTTCTTC

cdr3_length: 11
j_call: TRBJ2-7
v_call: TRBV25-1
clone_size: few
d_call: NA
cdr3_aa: CASRDSWEQYF
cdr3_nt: TGTGCCAGCAGGGACAGTTGGGAGCAGTACTTC

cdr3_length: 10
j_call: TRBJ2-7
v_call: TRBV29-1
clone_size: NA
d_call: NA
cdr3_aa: CSATAGEQYF
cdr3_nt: TGCAGCGCCACGGCGGGTGAGCAGTACTTC

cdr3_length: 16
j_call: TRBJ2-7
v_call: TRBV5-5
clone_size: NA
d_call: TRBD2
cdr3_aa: CASSLGAGGGNYEQYF
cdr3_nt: TGTGCCAGCAGCTTGGGGGCTGGCGGGGGAAACTACGAGCAGTACTTC

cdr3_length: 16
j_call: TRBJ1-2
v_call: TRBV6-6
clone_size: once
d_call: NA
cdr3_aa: CASSPRTEIPNYGYTF
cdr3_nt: TGTGCCAGCAGTCCCCGGACAGAAATCCCTAACTATGGCTACACCTTC

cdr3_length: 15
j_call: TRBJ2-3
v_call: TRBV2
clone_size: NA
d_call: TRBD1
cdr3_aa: CASSEDRGRTDTQYF
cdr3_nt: TGTGCCAGCAGTGAGGACAGGGGGCGGACAGATACGCAGTATTTT

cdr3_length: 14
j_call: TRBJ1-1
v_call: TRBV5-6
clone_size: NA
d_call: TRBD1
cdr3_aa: CASSLKQGALQAFF
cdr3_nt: TGTGCCAGCAGCTTGAAACAGGGGGCGCTTCAAGCTTTCTTT

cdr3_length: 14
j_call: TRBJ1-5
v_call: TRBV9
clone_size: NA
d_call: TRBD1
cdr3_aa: CASSPGQGNQPQHF
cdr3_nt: TGTGCCAGCAGCCCAGGACAGGGGAATCAGCCCCAGCATTTT

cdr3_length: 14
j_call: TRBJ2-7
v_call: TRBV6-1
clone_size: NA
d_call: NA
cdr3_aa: CASSESFSGYEQYF
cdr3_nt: TGTGCCAGCAGTGAAAGTTTTAGCGGCTACGAGCAGTACTTC

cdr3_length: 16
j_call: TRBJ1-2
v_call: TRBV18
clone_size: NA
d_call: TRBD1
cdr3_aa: CASSPDRTGRPYGYTF
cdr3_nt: TGTGCCAGCTCACCCGACCGGACAGGGAGGCCCTATGGCTACACCTTC

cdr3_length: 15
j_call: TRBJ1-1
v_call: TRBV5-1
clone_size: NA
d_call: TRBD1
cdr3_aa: CASSSNRGMNTEAFF
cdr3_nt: TGCGCCAGCAGCTCTAACAGGGGGATGAACACTGAAGCTTTCTTT

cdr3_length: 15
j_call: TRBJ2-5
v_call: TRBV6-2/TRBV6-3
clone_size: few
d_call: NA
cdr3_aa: CASSSFAMTLETQYF
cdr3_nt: TGTGCCAGCAGCTCTTTTGCGATGACTTTAGAGACCCAGTACTTC

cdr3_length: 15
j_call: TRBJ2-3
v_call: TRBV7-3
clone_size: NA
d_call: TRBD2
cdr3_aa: CASSLLAGPTDTQYF
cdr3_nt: TGTGCCAGCAGCTTACTAGCGGGACCCACAGATACGCAGTATTTT

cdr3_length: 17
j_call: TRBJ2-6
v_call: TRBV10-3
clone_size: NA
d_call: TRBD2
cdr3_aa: CAISEFPLAAGANVLTF
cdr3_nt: TGTGCCATCAGTGAGTTCCCCCTAGCGGCTGGGGCCAACGTCCTGACTTTC

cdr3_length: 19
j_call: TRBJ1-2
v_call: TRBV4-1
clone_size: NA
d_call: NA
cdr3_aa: CASSQASTGTGAGDYGYTF
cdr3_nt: TGCGCCAGCAGCCAAGCCTCGACAGGAACCGGTGCAGGGGACTATGGCTACACCTTC

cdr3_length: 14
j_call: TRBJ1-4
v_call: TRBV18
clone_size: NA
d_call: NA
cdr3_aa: CASSPSGGREKLFF
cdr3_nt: TGTGCCAGCTCACCATCCGGAGGACGTGAAAAACTGTTTTTT

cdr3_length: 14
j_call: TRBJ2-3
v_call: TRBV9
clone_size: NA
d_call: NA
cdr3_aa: CASSPSVGTDTQYF
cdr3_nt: TGTGCCAGCAGCCCCTCGGTGGGCACAGATACGCAGTATTTT

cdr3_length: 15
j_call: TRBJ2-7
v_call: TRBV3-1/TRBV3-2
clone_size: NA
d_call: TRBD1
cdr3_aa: CASSLPGQGPYEQYF
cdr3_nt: TGTGCCAGCAGCCTCCCGGGACAGGGACCCTACGAGCAGTACTTC

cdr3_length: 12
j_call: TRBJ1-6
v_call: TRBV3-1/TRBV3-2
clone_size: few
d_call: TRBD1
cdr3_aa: CASGQANSPLHF
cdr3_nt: TGTGCCAGCGGACAGGCCAATTCACCCCTCCACTTT

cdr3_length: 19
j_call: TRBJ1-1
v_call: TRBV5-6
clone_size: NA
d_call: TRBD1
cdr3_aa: CASSPRRWGTESLNTEAFF
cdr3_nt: TGTGCCAGCAGCCCGCGGCGGTGGGGGACAGAAAGCTTGAACACTGAAGCTTTCTTT

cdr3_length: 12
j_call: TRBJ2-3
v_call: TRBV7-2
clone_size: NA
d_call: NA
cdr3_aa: CASSLGGETEYF
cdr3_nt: TGTGCCAGCAGCTTAGGCGGGGAGACTGAATATTTT

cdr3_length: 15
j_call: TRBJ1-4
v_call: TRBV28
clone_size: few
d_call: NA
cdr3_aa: CASSLSSGVTAKLFF
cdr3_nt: TGTGCCAGCAGTTTATCGTCAGGGGTTACTGCAAAACTGTTTTTT

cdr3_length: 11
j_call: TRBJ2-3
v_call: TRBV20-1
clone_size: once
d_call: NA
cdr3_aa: CSATFTDTQYF
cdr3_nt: TGCAGTGCTACCTTCACAGATACGCAGTATTTT

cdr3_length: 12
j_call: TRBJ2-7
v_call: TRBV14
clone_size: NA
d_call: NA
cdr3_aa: CASSQGLLKQYF
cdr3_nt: TGTGCCAGCAGCCAAGGCTTACTCAAGCAGTACTTC

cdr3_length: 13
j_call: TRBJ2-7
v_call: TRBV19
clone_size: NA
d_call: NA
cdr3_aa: CASRGSNSYEQYF
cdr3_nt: TGTGCCAGTAGAGGTAGCAACTCCTACGAGCAGTACTTC

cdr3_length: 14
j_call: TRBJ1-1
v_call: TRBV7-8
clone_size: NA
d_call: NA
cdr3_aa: CASSADLGRTEAFF
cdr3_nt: TGTGCCAGCAGCGCAGACCTGGGGAGGACTGAAGCTTTCTTT